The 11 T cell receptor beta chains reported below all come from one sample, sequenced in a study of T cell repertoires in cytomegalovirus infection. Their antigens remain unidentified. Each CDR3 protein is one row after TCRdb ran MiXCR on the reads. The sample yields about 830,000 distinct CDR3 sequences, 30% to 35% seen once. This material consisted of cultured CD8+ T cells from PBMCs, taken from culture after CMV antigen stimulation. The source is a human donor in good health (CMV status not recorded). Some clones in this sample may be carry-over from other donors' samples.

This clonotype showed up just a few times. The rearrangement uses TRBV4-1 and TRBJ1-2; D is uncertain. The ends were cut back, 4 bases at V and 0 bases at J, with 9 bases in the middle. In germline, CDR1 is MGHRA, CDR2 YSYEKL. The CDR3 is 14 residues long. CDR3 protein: CASSPELANYGYTF. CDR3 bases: TGCGCCAGCAGCCCAGAATTAGCTAACTATGGCTACACCTTC.

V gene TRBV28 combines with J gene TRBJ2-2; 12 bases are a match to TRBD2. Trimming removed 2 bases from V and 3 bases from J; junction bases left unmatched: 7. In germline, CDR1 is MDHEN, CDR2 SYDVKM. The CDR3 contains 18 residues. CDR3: CASSLLLAGGHDTGELFF. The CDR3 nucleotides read TGTGCCAGCAGTTTACTCCTAGCGGGGGGGCACGACACCGGGGAGCTGTTTTTT.

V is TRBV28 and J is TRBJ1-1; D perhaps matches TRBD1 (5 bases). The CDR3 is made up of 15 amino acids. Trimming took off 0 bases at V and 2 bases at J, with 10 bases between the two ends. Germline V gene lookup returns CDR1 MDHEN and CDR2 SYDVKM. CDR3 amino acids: CASSLWPGDNTEAFF. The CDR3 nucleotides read TGTGCCAGCAGTTTATGGCCCGGGGACAACACTGAAGCTTTCTTT. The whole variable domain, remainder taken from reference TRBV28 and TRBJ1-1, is DVKVTQSSRYLVKRTGEKVFLECVQDMDHENMFWYRQDPGLGLRLIYFSYDVKMKEKGDIPEGYSVSREKKERFSLILESASTNQTSMYLCASSLWPGDNTEAFFGQGTRLTVV.

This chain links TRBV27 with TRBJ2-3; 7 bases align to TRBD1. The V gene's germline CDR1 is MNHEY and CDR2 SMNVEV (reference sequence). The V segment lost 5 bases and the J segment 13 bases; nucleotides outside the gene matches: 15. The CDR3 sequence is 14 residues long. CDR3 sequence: CASSPGTTPDREYF. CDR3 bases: TGTGCCAGCAGTCCCGGGACGACCCCAGACAGGGAGTATTTT.

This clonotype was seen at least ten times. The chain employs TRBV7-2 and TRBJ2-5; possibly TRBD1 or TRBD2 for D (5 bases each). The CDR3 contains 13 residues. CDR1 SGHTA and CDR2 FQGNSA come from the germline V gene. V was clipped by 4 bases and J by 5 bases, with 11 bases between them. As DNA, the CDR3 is TGTGCCAGCAGCTGGGACCCATCGGAGACCCAGTACTTC. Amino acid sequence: CASSWDPSETQYF. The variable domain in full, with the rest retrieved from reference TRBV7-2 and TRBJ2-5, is GAGVSQSPSNKVTEKGKDVELRCDPISGHTALYWYRQSLGQGLEFLIYFQGNSAPDKSGLPSDRFSAERTGGSVSTLTIQRTQQEDSAVYLCASSWDPSETQYFGPGTRLLVL.

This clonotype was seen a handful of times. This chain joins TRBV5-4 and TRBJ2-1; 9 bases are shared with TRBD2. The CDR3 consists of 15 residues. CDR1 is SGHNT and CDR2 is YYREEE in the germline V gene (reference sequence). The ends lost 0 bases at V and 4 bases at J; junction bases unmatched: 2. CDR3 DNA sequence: TGTGCCAGCAGCTTGGGACTAGCGGATTACAATGAGCAGTTCTTC. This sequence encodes CASSLGLADYNEQFF. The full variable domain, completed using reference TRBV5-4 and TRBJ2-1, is ETGVTQSPTHLIKTRGQQVTLRCSSQSGHNTVSWYQQALGQGPQFIFQYYREEENGRGNFPPRFSGLQFPNYSSELNVNALELDDSALYLCASSLGLADYNEQFFGPGTRLTVL.

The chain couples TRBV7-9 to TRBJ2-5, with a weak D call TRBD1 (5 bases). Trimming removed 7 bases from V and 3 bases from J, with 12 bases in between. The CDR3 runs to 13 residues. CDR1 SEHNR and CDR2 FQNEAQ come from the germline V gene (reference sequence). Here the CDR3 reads CASTPSGKETQYF. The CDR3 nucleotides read TGTGCCAGCACTCCTTCAGGGAAAGAGACCCAGTACTTC.

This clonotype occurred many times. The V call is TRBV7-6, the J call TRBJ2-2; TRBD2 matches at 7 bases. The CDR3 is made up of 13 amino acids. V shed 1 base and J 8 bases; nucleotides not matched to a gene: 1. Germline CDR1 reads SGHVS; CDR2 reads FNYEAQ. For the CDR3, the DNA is TGTGCCAGCAGCTTAGGGGGGGGAGGGGAGCTGTTTTTT. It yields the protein CASSLGGGGELFF. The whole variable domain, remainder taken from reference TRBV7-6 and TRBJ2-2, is GAGVSQSPRYKVTKRGQDVALRCDPISGHVSLYWYRQALGQGPEFLTYFNYEAQQDKSGLPNDRFSAERPEGSISTLTIQRTEQRDSAMYRCASSLGGGGELFFGEGSRLTVL.

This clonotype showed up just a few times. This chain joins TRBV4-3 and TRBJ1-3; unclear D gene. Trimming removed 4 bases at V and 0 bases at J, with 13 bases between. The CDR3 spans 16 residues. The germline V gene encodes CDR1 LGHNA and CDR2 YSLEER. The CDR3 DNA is TGCGCCAGCAGCCTCCTCGAGAGGAGCTCTGGAAACACCATATATTTT. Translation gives CASSLLERSSGNTIYF.

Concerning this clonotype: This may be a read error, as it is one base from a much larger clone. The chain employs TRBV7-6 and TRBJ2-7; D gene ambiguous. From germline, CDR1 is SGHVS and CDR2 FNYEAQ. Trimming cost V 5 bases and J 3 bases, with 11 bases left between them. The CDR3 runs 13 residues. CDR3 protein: CASSLLWYYEQYF. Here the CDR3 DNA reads TGTGCCAGCAGCCTCTTATGGTACTACGAGCAGTACTTC.

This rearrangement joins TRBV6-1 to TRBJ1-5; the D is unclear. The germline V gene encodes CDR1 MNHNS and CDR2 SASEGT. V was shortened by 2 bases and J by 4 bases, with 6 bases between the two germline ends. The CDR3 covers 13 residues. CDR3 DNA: TGTGCCAGCAGTGAAAAGCCGAATCAGCCCCAGCATTTT. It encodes CASSEKPNQPQHF.